The 13 T cell receptor beta chains presented below share a single source sample, sequenced in a study of blood T cell repertoires in COVID-19. Method: immunoSEQ multiplex PCR; TCRdb's copy keeps in-frame clones and lacks some. The table records hundreds of thousands of clones, about 85% of them present only once. The specimen was peripheral blood. These receptors were taken from a man younger than 30 with active or convalescent COVID-19.

The chain carries TRBV6-5 and TRBJ2-3; TRBD2 agrees at 12 bases. Germline-derived CDR1 and CDR2 are MNHEY and SVGAGI. The V segment lost 6 bases and the J segment 5 bases; nucleotides outside the gene matches: 6. This CDR3 region has 15 residues. Written as DNA, the CDR3 is TGTGCCAGCAGGGTGACTAGCGGGGGAGGAGATACGCAGTATTTT. The encoded protein is CASRVTSGGGDTQYF.

A word on this clone: Other DNA variants within this sample encode the same CDR3. V gene TRBV6-5 combines with J gene TRBJ1-1, with TRBD1 matching 9 bases. The ends lost 0 bases at V and 5 bases at J; junction bases unmatched: 4. Per germline, CDR1 MNHEY and CDR2 SVGAGI. The CDR3 has 15 residues. This CDR3 is CASSYSTGGGTEAFF. The CDR3 region has the DNA TGTGCCAGCAGTTACTCGACAGGGGGAGGAACTGAAGCTTTCTTT.

The chain links TRBV30 to TRBJ1-5, with 7 bases fitting TRBD1. Trimming cost V 0 bases and J 1 base; bases outside gene matches: 12. The length of the CDR3 is 18 residues. From germline, CDR1 is GTSNPN and CDR2 SVGIG (reference sequence). The CDR3 nucleotides read TGTGCCTGGAGTGTCGTCGCCCAGGGGGGAAAAAGCAATCAGCCCCAGCATTTT. It specifies CAWSVVAQGGKSNQPQHF.

The J gene is TRBJ2-6, the V gene TRBV15; 8 bases agree with TRBD1. CDR3 length: 16 residues. V gave up 5 bases and J gave up 2 bases; unmatched junction bases: 5. Germline V lookup: CDR1 LNHNV, CDR2 YYDKDF (reference sequence). CDR3 bases: TGTGCCACCAGCGGCTACAGGGGGGCTGGGGCCAACGTCCTGACTTTC. Residues: CATSGYRGAGANVLTF.

V and J are TRBV6-5 and TRBJ1-4; 10 bases line up with TRBD1. V lost 6 bases and J lost 6; bases outside the gene matches: 7. The CDR3 has 15 amino acids. The germline V gene encodes CDR1 MNHEY and CDR2 SVGAGI. CDR3 nucleotides: TGTGCCAGCAGGGGAGCCGGGACAGGGGATGAAAAACTGTTTTTT. Encoded protein: CASRGAGTGDEKLFF.

V usage is TRBV21-1 and J usage is TRBJ2-3; no DNA check was done on the table's D call, TRBD2. TRBV21-1 is a recognized pseudogene. The CDR3 has 16 amino acids. CDR3 region: CASSAGSGGFTDTQYF. CDR3 coding DNA: TGTGCCAGCAGCGCGGGAAGCGGGGGGTTCACAGATACGCAGTATTTT.

This clone is a singleton in its sample. The V call is TRBV5-1, the J call TRBJ1-2, with D perhaps TRBD1 (5 bases). CDR1 is SGHRS and CDR2 is YFSETQ in the germline V gene. The V end lost 0 bases, the J end lost 5 bases, and 20 bases lay between the germline ends. The CDR3 extends over 17 amino acids. CDR3 bases: TGCGCCAGCAGCTTGGCCTCCTCAGGGAAGATCGGGTATGGCTACACCTTC. Encoded protein: CASSLASSGKIGYGYTF.

The chain couples TRBV6-6 to TRBJ2-5; 7 positions agree with TRBD2. Germline lookup yields CDR1 MNHNY and CDR2 SVGAGI (reference sequence). The CDR3 is 15 amino acids. V trimming: 4 bases; J trimming: 2 bases; junction bases outside the gene matches: 7. CDR3 in amino acids: CASSSRSSGQETQYF. CDR3 coding DNA: TGTGCCAGCAGTTCCCGGTCTAGCGGACAAGAGACCCAGTACTTC.

This chain connects TRBV19 to TRBJ1-1; D possibly corresponds to TRBD1 (6 bases). Germline CDR1 is LNHDA and CDR2 is SQIVND (reference sequence). Trimming pared 5 bases from V and 7 bases from J, leaving 14 bases between. The CDR3 spans 13 residues. CDR3 residues: CASSPIVGGEAFF. The CDR3 DNA reads as TGTGCCAGTAGTCCAATTGTAGGGGGTGAAGCTTTCTTT.

CDR3 sequence (DNA): TGTGCCAGCAGTGTCGGACAGGGATATAGCAATCAGCCCCAGCATTTT. It codes for CASSVGQGYSNQPQHF. The chain is built from TRBV2 and TRBJ1-5; 8 bases map to TRBD1. The CDR3 has 16 amino acids. Germline loops: CDR1 SNHLY, CDR2 FYNNEI. The V gene end was trimmed by 4 bases and the J gene end by 0 bases; junction bases not matched to a gene: 5.

This clone has more than one count but fewer than ten. The J gene is TRBJ1-1, the V gene TRBV25-1; TRBD1 agrees at 8 bases. CDR1 is MGHDK, CDR2 SYGVNS, per germline. V shed 6 bases, J shed 5 bases, and the junction held 11 bases outside the gene matches. CDR3 length equals 15 residues. The CDR3 here is CASRASTGEGTEAFF. In DNA, the CDR3 is TGTGCCAGCAGGGCTTCGACAGGGGAAGGGACTGAAGCTTTCTTT.

The rearrangement joins TRBV5-1 to TRBJ2-1; D perhaps matches TRBD1 (6 bases). Looked up from germline, CDR1 is SGHRS and CDR2 is YFSETQ. V was pared by 7 bases and J by 3 bases, with 11 bases between. CDR3 length equals 13 residues. In DNA form, the CDR3 reads TGCGCCAGCGGCCGGGACAACTACAATGAGCAGTTCTTC. Amino acid sequence: CASGRDNYNEQFF.

The gene calls are TRBV5-1 and TRBJ2-7, with TRBD1 matching 9 bases. Germline V CDR1 and CDR2: SGHRS, YFSETQ. The CDR3 has 16 residues. Trimming at V came to 3 bases and at J to 2 bases, leaving 9 bases not matched to a gene. The CDR3: CASSSQSGTGTYEQYF. DNA of the CDR3: TGCGCCAGCAGCTCACAATCCGGGACAGGGACCTACGAGCAGTACTTC.